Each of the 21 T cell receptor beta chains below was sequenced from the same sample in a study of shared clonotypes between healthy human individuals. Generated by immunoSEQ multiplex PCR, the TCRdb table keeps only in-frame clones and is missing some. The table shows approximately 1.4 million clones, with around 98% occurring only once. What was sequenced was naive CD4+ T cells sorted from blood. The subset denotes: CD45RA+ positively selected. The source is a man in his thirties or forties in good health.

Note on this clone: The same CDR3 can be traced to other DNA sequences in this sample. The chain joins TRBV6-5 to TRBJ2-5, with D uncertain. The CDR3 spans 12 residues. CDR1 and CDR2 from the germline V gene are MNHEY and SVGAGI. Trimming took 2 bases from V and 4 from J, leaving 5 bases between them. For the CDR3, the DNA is TGTGCCAGCAGTTACCCGGGAGAGACCCAGTACTTC. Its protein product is CASSYPGETQYF.

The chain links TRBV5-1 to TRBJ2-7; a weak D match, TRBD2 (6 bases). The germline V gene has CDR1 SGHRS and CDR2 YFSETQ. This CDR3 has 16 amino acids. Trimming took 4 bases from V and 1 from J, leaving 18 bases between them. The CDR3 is CASSRLPGTLSYEQYF. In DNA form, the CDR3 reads TGCGCCAGCAGCCGACTACCCGGGACTTTATCCTACGAGCAGTACTTC.

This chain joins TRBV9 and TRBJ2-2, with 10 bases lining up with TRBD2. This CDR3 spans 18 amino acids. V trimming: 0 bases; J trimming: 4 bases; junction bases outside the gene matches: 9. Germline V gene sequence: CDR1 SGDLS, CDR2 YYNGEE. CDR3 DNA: TGTGCCAGCAGCGTAGGGCTAGCGGGAGAGTCGGGCACCGGGGAGCTGTTTTTT. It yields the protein CASSVGLAGESGTGELFF.

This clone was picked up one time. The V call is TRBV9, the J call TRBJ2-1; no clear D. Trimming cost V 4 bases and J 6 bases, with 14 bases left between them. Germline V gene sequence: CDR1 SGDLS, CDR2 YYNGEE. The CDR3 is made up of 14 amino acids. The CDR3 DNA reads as TGTGCCAGCAGCCCCCTGGCGGACGGCAATGAGCAGTTCTTC. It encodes CASSPLADGNEQFF. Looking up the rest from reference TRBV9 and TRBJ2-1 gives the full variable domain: DSGVTQTPKHLITATGQRVTLRCSPRSGDLSVYWYQQSLDQGLQFLIQYYNGEERAKGNILERFSAQQFPDLHSELNLSSLELGDSALYFCASSPLADGNEQFFGPGTRLTVL.

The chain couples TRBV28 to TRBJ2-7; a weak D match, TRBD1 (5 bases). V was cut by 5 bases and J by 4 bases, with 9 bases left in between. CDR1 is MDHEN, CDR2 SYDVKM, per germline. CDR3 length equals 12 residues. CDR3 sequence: CASSVREYEQYF. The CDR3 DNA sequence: TGTGCCAGCAGTGTCAGGGAATACGAGCAGTACTTC.

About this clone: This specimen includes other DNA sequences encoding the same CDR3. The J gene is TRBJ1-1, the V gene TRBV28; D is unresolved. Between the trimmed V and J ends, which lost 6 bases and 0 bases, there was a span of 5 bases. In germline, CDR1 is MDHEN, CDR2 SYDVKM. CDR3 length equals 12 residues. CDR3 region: CASRGLNTEAFF. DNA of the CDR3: TGTGCCAGCAGGGGGTTGAACACTGAAGCTTTCTTT. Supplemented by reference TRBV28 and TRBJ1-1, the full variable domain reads DVKVTQSSRYLVKRTGEKVFLECVQDMDHENMFWYRQDPGLGLRLIYFSYDVKMKEKGDIPEGYSVSREKKERFSLILESASTNQTSMYLCASRGLNTEAFFGQGTRLTVV.

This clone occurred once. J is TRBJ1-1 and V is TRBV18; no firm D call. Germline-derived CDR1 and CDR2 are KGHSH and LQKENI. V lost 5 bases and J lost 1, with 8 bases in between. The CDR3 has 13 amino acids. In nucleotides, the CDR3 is TGTGCCAGCTCATCATCAGAGAACACTGAAGCTTTCTTT. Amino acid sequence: CASSSSENTEAFF.

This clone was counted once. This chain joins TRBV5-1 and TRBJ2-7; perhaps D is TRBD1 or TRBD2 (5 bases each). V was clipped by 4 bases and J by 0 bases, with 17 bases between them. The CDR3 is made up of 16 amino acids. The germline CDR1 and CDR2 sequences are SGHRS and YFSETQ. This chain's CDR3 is CASSKNRDGNSYEQYF. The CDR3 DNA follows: TGCGCCAGCAGCAAAAACCGGGACGGAAACTCCTACGAGCAGTACTTC.

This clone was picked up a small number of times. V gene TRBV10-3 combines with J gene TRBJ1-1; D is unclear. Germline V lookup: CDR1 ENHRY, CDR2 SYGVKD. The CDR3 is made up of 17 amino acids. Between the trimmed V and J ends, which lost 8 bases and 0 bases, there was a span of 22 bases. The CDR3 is CAIVDRAGLVMNTEAFF. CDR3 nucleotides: TGTGCCATCGTGGACCGGGCTGGGTTGGTCATGAACACTGAAGCTTTCTTT.

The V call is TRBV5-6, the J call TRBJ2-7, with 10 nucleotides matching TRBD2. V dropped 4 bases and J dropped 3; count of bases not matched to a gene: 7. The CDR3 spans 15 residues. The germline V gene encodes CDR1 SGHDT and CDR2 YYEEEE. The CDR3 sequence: CASSPRGTSVYEQYF. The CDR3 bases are TGTGCCAGCAGCCCTCGAGGGACTAGCGTCTACGAGCAGTACTTC.

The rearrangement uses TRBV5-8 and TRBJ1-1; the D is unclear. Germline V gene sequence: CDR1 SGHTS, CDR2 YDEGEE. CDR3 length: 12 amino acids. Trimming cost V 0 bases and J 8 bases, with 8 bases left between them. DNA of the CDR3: TGTGCCAGCAGCTTGGGCAAGAGGGAAGCTTTCTTT. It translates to CASSLGKREAFF.

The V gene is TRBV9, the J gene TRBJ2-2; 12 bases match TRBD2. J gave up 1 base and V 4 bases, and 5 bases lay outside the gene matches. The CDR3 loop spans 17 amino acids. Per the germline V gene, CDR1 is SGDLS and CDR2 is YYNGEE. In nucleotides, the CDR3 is TGTGCCAGCAGCTCCCGGACTAGCGGGAAGAACACCGGGGAGCTGTTTTTT. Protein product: CASSSRTSGKNTGELFF.

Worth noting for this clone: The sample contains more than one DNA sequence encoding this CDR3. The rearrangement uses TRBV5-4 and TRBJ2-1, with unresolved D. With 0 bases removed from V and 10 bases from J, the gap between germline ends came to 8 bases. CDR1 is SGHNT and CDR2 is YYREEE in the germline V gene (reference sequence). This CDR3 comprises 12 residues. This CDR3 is CASSLGVGEQFF. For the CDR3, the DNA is TGTGCCAGCAGCTTGGGGGTTGGGGAGCAGTTCTTC.

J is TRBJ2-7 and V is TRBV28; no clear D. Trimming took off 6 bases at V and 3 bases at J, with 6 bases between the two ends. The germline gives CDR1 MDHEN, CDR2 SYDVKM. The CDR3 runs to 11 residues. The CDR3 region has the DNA TGTGCCAGCAGACAGATCTACGAGCAGTACTTC. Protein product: CASRQIYEQYF.

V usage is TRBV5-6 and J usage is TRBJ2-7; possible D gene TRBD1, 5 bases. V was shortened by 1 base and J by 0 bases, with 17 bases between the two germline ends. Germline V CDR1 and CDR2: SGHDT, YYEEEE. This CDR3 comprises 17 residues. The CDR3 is CASSLSPGQGFSYEQYF. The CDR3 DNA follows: TGTGCCAGCAGCTTGAGTCCAGGGCAGGGTTTCTCCTACGAGCAGTACTTC.

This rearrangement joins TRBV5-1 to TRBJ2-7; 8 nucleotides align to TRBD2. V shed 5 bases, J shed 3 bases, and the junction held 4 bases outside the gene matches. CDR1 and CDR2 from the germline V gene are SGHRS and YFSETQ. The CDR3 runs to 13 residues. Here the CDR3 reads CASRREVYYEQYF. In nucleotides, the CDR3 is TGCGCCAGCAGGCGGGAGGTTTACTACGAGCAGTACTTC.

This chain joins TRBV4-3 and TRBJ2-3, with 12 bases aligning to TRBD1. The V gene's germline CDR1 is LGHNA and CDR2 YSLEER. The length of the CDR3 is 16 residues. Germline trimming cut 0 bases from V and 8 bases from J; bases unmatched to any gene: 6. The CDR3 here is CASSQERGQGARTQYF. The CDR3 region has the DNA TGCGCCAGCAGCCAAGAACGGGGACAGGGGGCGCGTACGCAGTATTTT.

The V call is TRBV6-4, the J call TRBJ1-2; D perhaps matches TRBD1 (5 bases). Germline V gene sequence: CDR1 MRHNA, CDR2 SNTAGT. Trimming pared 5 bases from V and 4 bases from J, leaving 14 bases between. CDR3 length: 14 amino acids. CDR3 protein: CASSLDSRGYGYTF. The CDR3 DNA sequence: TGTGCCAGCAGTCTCGACAGTCGGGGCTATGGCTACACCTTC.

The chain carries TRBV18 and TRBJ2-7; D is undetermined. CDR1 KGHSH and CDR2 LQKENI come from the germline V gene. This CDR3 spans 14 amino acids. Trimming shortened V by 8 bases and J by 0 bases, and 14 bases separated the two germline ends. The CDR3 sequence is CASRTAPTSYEQYF. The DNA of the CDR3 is TGTGCCAGCCGCACGGCTCCTACCTCCTACGAGCAGTACTTC.

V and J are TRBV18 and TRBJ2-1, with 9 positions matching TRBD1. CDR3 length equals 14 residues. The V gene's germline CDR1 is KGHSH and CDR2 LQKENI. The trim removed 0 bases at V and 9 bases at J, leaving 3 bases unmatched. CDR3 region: CASSPPGQGGEQFF. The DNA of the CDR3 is TGTGCCAGCTCACCACCGGGACAGGGCGGTGAGCAGTTCTTC.

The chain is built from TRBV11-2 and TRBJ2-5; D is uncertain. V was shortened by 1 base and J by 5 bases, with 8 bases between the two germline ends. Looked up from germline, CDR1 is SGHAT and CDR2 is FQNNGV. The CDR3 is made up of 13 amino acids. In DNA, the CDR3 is TGTGCCAGCAGCTTAGGGTTCCGGGAGACCCAGTACTTC. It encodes CASSLGFRETQYF.